The 18 T cell receptor beta chains in this list originate from one sample, sequenced in a study of blood T cell repertoires in COVID-19. TCRdb's table, derived via immunoSEQ multiplex PCR, lists solely in-frame clones and lacks some. This sample yields about 480,000 clones, of which approximately 90% are seen a single time; roughly 8% belongs to the top ten. The sequenced material came from PBMCs or T cells enriched from blood (not recorded which). These receptors originate from a woman between 55 and 75 years old who had recovered from COVID-19.

The chain joins TRBV2 to TRBJ1-5; D remains unclear. This CDR3 contains 15 residues. Germline values: CDR1 SNHLY, CDR2 FYNNEI. V was trimmed by 6 bases and J by 2 bases, leaving 14 bases between them. The CDR3 nucleotides are TGTGCCAGCAGAGCTCAGTCGGGAGGCAATCAGCCCCAGCATTTT. Translated: CASRAQSGGNQPQHF.

The chain joins TRBV3-1 (or the pseudogene TRBV3-2) to TRBJ1-1; the D is unclear. CDR1 LGHDT and CDR2 YNNKEL come from the germline V gene (reference sequence). The CDR3 sequence is 14 residues long. The V end lost 1 base, the J end lost 3 bases, and 9 bases lay between the germline ends. CDR3 loop: CASSQGYQYTEAFF. The CDR3 DNA reads as TGTGCCAGCAGCCAAGGTTACCAGTACACTGAAGCTTTCTTT.

V gene TRBV3-1 (or the pseudogene TRBV3-2) combines with J gene TRBJ1-6; D is unclear. The CDR3 runs 14 residues. The V end was cut by 4 bases, the J end by 10 bases, with 14 bases between. The V gene's germline CDR1 is LGHDT and CDR2 YNNKEL (reference sequence). In DNA form, the CDR3 reads TGTGCCAGCAGCCTTCGGATAGACTCCTCACCCCTCCACTTT. It yields the protein CASSLRIDSSPLHF.

This chain links TRBV9 with TRBJ2-7; 7 bases are shared with TRBD1. This CDR3 has 15 residues. Germline values: CDR1 SGDLS, CDR2 YYNGEE. V lost 4 bases and J lost 6; bases outside the gene matches: 13. The CDR3 DNA sequence: TGTGCCAGCAGCTCCCAGGGGACAGATGTGTCCGAGCAGTACTTC. Protein product: CASSSQGTDVSEQYF.

On this clone itself: At one end the junction does not follow the germline gene, possibly because of a read error. The rearrangement links TRBV5-5 to TRBJ1-3; 7 nucleotides line up with TRBD1. The CDR3 loop spans 16 amino acids. Germline V gives CDR1 SGHKS, CDR2 YYEKEE (reference sequence). The CDR3: CASSGQARRNPGTGHF. The CDR3 bases are TGTGCCAGCAGCGGACAGGCCCGGCGGAACCCTGGAACCGGGCATTTT.

This clone occurred once. The chain combines TRBV5-1 with TRBJ2-2, with 9 positions matching TRBD1. The CDR3 loop spans 15 amino acids. Germline values: CDR1 SGHRS, CDR2 YFSETQ. V shed 4 bases, J shed 6 bases, and the junction held 7 bases outside the gene matches. DNA for the CDR3: TGCGCCAGCAGCATTCCGGGACAGGGCGCCGGGGAGCTGTTTTTT. Its translation: CASSIPGQGAGELFF.

In nucleotides, the CDR3 is TGTGCCATCAGTGACACCGGGACAGGGAGTGATACGCAGTATTTT. Residues: CAISDTGTGSDTQYF. The rearrangement links TRBV10-3 to TRBJ2-3, with 9 bases identical to TRBD1. Germline CDR1 ENHRY, CDR2 SYGVKD. The length of the CDR3 is 15 residues. Trimming cost V 3 bases and J 6 bases; bases outside gene matches: 7.

The chain joins TRBV18 to TRBJ1-2, with D possibly matching TRBD1 (6 bases). Trimming removed 5 bases from V and 4 bases from J, with 14 bases in between. Germline loops: CDR1 KGHSH, CDR2 LQKENI. The CDR3 is 14 amino acids. The CDR3 sequence: CASSFQGTGYGYTF. The CDR3 DNA is TGTGCCAGCTCATTTCAGGGGACGGGCTATGGCTACACCTTC. The variable domain in full, with the rest retrieved from reference TRBV18 and TRBJ1-2, is NAGVMQNPRHLVRRRGQEARLRCSPMKGHSHVYWYRQLPEEGLKFMVYLQKENIIDESGMPKERFSAEFPKEGPSILRIQQVVRGDSAAYFCASSFQGTGYGYTFGSGTRLTVV.

This chain uses TRBV5-6 with TRBJ1-5; TRBD1 matches 8 bases. The CDR3 is 14 residues long. Germline loops: CDR1 SGHDT, CDR2 YYEEEE. V gave up 4 bases and J gave up 7 bases; unmatched junction bases: 7. The CDR3: CASSPGQGRQPQHF. The CDR3 DNA is TGTGCCAGCAGCCCCGGACAGGGAAGGCAGCCCCAGCATTTT.

The V call is TRBV15, the J call TRBJ2-2, with unresolved D. The CDR3 length is 15 residues. Germline-derived CDR1 and CDR2 are LNHNV and YYDKDF (reference sequence). Trimming took off 7 bases at V and 1 base at J, with 13 bases between the two ends. The CDR3 DNA sequence: TGTGCCACCACCCCCTCAGTTTTGAACACCGGGGAGCTGTTTTTT. Its protein product is CATTPSVLNTGELFF.

Many counts were recorded for this clone. The chain joins TRBV28 to TRBJ1-2, with TRBD1 as a possible D gene (5 bases). Per germline, CDR1 MDHEN and CDR2 SYDVKM. The CDR3 covers 13 residues. V lost 4 bases and J lost 12, with 18 bases in between. The CDR3 coding sequence is TGTGCCAGCAGTTCCCCCAGCGGGGCCACCAACACCTTC. It yields the protein CASSSPSGATNTF.

The chain recombines TRBV11-2 with TRBJ1-6; weak D call: TRBD1 (5 bases). This CDR3 contains 16 residues. V was pared by 3 bases and J by 6 bases, with 15 bases between. The germline V gene encodes CDR1 SGHAT and CDR2 FQNNGV. The CDR3 protein is CASSLAPGGANSPLHF. CDR3 sequence (DNA): TGTGCCAGCAGCTTGGCCCCGGGGGGAGCTAATTCACCCCTCCACTTT.

This clone was seen a single time. This chain links TRBV29-1 with TRBJ1-6; tentative D call: TRBD1 (5 bases). V was shortened by 6 bases and J by 8 bases, with 14 bases between the two germline ends. Germline values: CDR1 SQVTM, CDR2 ANQGSEA. The CDR3 is 13 amino acids. The CDR3 sequence: CSVRARVDSPLHF. The CDR3 DNA reads as TGCAGCGTCCGGGCCAGGGTGGATTCACCCCTCCACTTT.

The gene calls are TRBV2 and TRBJ2-3; 14 bases match TRBD2. The CDR3 has 18 amino acids. Germline V gene lookup returns CDR1 SNHLY and CDR2 FYNNEI. Trimming at V came to 8 bases and at J to 4 bases, leaving 14 bases not matched to a gene. CDR3 in amino acids: CASEGLAGDTTVADTQYF. In DNA form, the CDR3 reads TGTGCCAGCGAGGGACTAGCGGGGGATACCACAGTGGCAGATACGCAGTATTTT.

The chain uses TRBV1 and TRBJ1-5; the DNA was not compared with TRBD1, the D call given in the table. TRBV1 is termed a pseudogene. The CDR3 is made up of 20 amino acids. The chain's CDR3 is CTSSQAGGSPGQRPKWPQHF. CDR3 nucleotide sequence: TGCACCAGCAGCCAAGCAGGCGGGTCGCCGGGACAGCGCCCGAAGTGGCCCCAGCATTTT.

The V and J genes are TRBV7-8 and TRBJ2-2; TRBD2 is a possible D gene (7 bases). Per germline, CDR1 SGHVS and CDR2 FQNEAQ. Trimming took 4 bases from V and 5 from J, leaving 26 bases between them. This CDR3 contains 19 residues. The chain's CDR3 is CASSSKFFGSGGGTGELFF. In DNA, the CDR3 is TGTGCCAGCAGCTCGAAATTTTTTGGTTCGGGGGGCGGGACCGGGGAGCTGTTTTTT.

The sample holds one count of this clone. This chain connects TRBV19 to TRBJ1-5; 8 nucleotides line up with TRBD1. The junction had 10 bases not matched to a gene; V was cut back by 7 bases and J by 5 bases. CDR3 size: 15 residues. CDR1 is LNHDA, CDR2 SQIVND, per germline (reference sequence). The CDR3 region has the DNA TGTGCCAGTACTTGGACAGGGTGGGGGGATCAGCCCCAGCATTTT. This encodes CASTWTGWGDQPQHF.

This sequence joins TRBV6-5 and TRBJ2-3; TRBD2 is a possible D gene (7 bases). Trimming took off 11 bases at V and 3 bases at J, with 18 bases between the two ends. CDR3 length: 14 amino acids. The germline V gene has CDR1 MNHEY and CDR2 SVGAGI. The CDR3 nucleotides are TGTGCCTGCAAGGGGGGGGGCAGGACAGATACGCAGTATTTT. This sequence encodes CACKGGGRTDTQYF.